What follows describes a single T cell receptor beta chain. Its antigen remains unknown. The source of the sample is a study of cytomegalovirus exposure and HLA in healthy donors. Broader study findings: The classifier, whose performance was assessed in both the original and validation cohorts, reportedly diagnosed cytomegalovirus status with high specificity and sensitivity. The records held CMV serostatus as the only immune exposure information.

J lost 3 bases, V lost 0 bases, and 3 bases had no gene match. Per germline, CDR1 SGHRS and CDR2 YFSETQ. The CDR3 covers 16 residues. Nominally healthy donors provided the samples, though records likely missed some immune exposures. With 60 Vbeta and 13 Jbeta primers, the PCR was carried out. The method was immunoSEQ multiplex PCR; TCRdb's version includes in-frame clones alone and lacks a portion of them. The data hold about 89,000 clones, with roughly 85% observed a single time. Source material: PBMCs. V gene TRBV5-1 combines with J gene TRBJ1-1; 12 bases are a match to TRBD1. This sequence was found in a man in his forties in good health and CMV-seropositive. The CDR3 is CASSLGDRGRDTEAFF. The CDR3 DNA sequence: TGCGCCAGCAGCTTGGGGGACAGGGGGCGCGACACTGAAGCTTTCTTT.